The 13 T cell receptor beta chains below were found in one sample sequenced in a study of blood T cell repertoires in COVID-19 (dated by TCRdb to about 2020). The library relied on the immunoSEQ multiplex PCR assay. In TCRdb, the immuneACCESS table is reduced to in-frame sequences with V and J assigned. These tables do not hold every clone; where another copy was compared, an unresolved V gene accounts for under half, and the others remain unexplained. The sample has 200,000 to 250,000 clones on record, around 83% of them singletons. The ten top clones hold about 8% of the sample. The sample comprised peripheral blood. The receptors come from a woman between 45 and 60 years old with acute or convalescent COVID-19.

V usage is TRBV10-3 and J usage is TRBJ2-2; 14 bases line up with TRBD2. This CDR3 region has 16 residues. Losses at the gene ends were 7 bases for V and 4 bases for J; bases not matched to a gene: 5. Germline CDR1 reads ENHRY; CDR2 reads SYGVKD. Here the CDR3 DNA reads TGTGCCATCATTAAGGGACTAGCGGGAGTCACCGGGGAGCTGTTTTTT. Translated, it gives CAIIKGLAGVTGELFF.

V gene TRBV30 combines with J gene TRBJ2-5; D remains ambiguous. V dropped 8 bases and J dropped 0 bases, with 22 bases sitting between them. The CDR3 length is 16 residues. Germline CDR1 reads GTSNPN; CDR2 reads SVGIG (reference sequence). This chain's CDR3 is CAGTFLIANNQETQYF. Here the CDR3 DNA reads TGTGCCGGCACCTTCTTGATAGCAAATAACCAAGAGACCCAGTACTTC.

The CDR3 loop is CASTLVSGELFF. As DNA, the CDR3 is TGTGCCAGCACCTTAGTATCCGGGGAGCTGTTTTTT. The J gene is TRBJ2-2, the V gene TRBV6-5; D not certain. This CDR3 contains 12 residues. V dropped 7 bases and J dropped 6 bases, with 9 bases sitting between them. From germline, CDR1 is MNHEY and CDR2 SVGAGI.

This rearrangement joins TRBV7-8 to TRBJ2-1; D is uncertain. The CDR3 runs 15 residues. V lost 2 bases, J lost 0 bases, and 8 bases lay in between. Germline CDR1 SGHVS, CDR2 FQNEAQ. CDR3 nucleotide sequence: TGTGCCAGCAGCTTAACAGAAGGCTCCTACAATGAGCAGTTCTTC. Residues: CASSLTEGSYNEQFF.

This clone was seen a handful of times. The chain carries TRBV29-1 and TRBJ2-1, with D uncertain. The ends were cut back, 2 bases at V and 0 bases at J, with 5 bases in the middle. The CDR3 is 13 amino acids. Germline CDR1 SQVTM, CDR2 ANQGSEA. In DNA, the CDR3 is TGCAGCGTTGAACTCAGCTCCTACAATGAGCAGTTCTTC. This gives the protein CSVELSSYNEQFF.

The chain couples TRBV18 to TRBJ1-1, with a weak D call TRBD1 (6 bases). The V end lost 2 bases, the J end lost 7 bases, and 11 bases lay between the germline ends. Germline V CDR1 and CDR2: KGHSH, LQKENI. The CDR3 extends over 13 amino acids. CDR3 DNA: TGTGCCAGCTCACCAAGCGGACAGTTTGAAGCTTTCTTT. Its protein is CASSPSGQFEAFF.

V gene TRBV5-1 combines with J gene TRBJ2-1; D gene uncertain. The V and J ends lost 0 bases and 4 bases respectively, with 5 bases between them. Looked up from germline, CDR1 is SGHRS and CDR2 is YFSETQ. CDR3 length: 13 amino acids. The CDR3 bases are TGCGCCAGCAGCTTGGTTTCATACAATGAGCAGTTCTTC. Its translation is CASSLVSYNEQFF. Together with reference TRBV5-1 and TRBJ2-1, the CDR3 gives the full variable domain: KAGVTQTPRYLIKTRGQQVTLSCSPISGHRSVSWYQQTPGQGLQFLFEYFSETQRNKGNFPGRFSGRQFSNSRSEMNVSTLELGDSALYLCASSLVSYNEQFFGPGTRLTVL.

The CDR3: CASSPSMTSGTDTQYF. The CDR3 nucleotides read TGTGCCAGCTCACCATCGATGACTAGCGGCACAGATACGCAGTATTTT. This chain joins TRBV18 and TRBJ2-3, with TRBD2 matching over 8 bases. This CDR3 has 16 amino acids. The germline V gene has CDR1 KGHSH and CDR2 LQKENI. With 2 bases clipped from V and 1 base from J, the junction kept 5 bases outside the gene matches.

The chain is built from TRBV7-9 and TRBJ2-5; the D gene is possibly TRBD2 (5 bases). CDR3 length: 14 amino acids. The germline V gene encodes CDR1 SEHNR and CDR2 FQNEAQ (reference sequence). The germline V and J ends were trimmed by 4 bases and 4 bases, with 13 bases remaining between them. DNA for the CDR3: TGTGCCAGCAGCTCAACTAGGAGGAGAGAGACCCAGTACTTC. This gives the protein CASSSTRRRETQYF.

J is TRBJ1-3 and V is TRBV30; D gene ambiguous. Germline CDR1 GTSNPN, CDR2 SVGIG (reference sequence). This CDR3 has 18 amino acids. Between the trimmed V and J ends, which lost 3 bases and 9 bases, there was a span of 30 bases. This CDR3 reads CAWSAPTEPHPFGGTIYF. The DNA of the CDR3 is TGTGCCTGGAGCGCACCCACCGAACCCCATCCCTTCGGAGGCACCATATATTTT. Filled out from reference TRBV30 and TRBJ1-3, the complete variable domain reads SQTIHQWPATLVQPVGSPLSLECTVEGTSNPNLYWYRQAAGRGLQLLFYSVGIGQISSEVPQNLSASRPQDRQFILSSKKLLLSDSGFYLCAWSAPTEPHPFGGTIYFGEGSWLTVV.

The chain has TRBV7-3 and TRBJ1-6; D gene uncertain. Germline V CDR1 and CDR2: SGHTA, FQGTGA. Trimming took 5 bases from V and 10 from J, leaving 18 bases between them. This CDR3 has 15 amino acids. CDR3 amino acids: CASSASPDGRSPLHF. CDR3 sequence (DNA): TGTGCCAGCAGCGCCAGCCCGGACGGGAGGTCACCCCTCCACTTT.

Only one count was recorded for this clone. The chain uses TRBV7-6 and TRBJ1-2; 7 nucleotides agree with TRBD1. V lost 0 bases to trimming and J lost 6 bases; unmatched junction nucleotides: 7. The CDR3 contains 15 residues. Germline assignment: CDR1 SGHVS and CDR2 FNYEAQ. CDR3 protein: CASSLALTGRDGYTF. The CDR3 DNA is TGTGCCAGCAGCTTAGCGCTGACAGGGAGAGATGGCTACACCTTC.

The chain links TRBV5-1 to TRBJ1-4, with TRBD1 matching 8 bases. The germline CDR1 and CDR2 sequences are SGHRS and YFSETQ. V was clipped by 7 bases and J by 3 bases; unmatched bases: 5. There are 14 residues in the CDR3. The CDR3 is CASGRTGSNEKLFF. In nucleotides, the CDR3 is TGCGCCAGCGGCCGGACAGGGTCTAATGAAAAACTGTTTTTT.